This is a list of T cell receptor beta chains from one sample in a study of cytomegalovirus exposure and HLA in healthy donors. Assay used: immunoSEQ multiplex PCR; TCRdb lists only in-frame clones, some missing. The table includes roughly 140,000 clones, approximately 80% detected once. Sample: PBMCs. The receptors come from a boy younger than 10 in good health and CMV-seronegative. The CDR3 runs from the conserved cysteine through the conserved F or W. Each record gives: J gene, V gene, CDR3 protein.

J gene: TRBJ1-2
V gene: TRBV29-1
CDR3 protein: CSVGGRGGYTF

J gene: TRBJ1-2
V gene: TRBV7-8
CDR3 protein: CASSLGRRNPYGYTF

J gene: TRBJ1-5
V gene: TRBV6-1
CDR3 protein: CASETGDSNQPQHF

J gene: TRBJ1-6
V gene: TRBV10-3
CDR3 protein: CAISGRQANNSPLHF

J gene: TRBJ2-5
V gene: TRBV5-6
CDR3 protein: CASSLHREETQYF

J gene: TRBJ2-5
V gene: TRBV20-1
CDR3 protein: CSARQQETQYF

J gene: TRBJ1-6
V gene: TRBV19
CDR3 protein: CASSPRGAGTGHSPLHF

J gene: TRBJ2-1
V gene: TRBV20-1
CDR3 protein: CSARDQGEQFF

J gene: TRBJ2-5
V gene: TRBV10-3
CDR3 protein: CAISGTSGGQETQYF

J gene: TRBJ2-1
V gene: TRBV28
CDR3 protein: CASSSLGGGRGGDNEQFF

J gene: TRBJ1-3
V gene: TRBV11-3
CDR3 protein: CASSLIGIEGNTIYF

J gene: NA
V gene: TRBV6-1
CDR3 protein: CASSERGRTGHEQYF

J gene: TRBJ1-4
V gene: TRBV9
CDR3 protein: CASSDEQWGQRLFF

J gene: TRBJ1-1
V gene: TRBV29-1
CDR3 protein: CSVELPPTGFTEAFF

J gene: TRBJ2-7
V gene: TRBV11-3
CDR3 protein: CASSSTGVTYEQYF

J gene: TRBJ1-2
V gene: TRBV6-6
CDR3 protein: CASTVERGYGYTF

J gene: TRBJ2-1
V gene: TRBV7-2
CDR3 protein: CASSLASGNEQFF

J gene: TRBJ1-1
V gene: TRBV9
CDR3 protein: CASSDRDRGDTEAFF

J gene: TRBJ2-5
V gene: TRBV18
CDR3 protein: CASSHRRQETQYF

J gene: TRBJ2-7
V gene: TRBV7-6
CDR3 protein: CASSFTDRAGEQYF

J gene: TRBJ1-2
V gene: TRBV10-3
CDR3 protein: CAIRDRALDGYTF

J gene: TRBJ1-4
V gene: TRBV30
CDR3 protein: CAWGGSYNEKLFF

J gene: TRBJ2-7
V gene: TRBV15
CDR3 protein: CATSRGLGQGAGEQYF

J gene: TRBJ2-1
V gene: TRBV11-3
CDR3 protein: CASSLTGREGNEQFF

J gene: TRBJ1-1
V gene: TRBV9
CDR3 protein: CASSVGVDKEAFF

J gene: TRBJ1-2
V gene: TRBV5-1
CDR3 protein: CASSLVAGSNYGYTF

J gene: TRBJ2-7
V gene: TRBV19
CDR3 protein: CASRREGSSYEQYF

J gene: TRBJ2-7
V gene: TRBV6-1
CDR3 protein: CASSVGLPGEQYF

J gene: TRBJ2-2
V gene: TRBV2
CDR3 protein: CASSERAQGSIVITGELFF